This T cell receptor (beta chain) is from a study of long-term antiretroviral therapy in people with HIV. Study findings and constraints: Dating from the mid-2000s to the late 2010s, the blood was possibly obtained under older ART regimens.

Survey-level immunoSEQ v3.0 assays were run. TCRdb's copy holds only in-frame clones and misses some; the assay was immunoSEQ multiplex PCR. Of 20,000 to 25,000 clones in the sample, approximately 85% are singletons; the top ten hold 6% to 8%. This clone was picked up a small number of times. Its antigen is unidentified. There are 14 residues in the CDR3. The germline gives CDR1 ENHRY, CDR2 SYGVKD. Deletions cut 4 bases from V and 8 bases from J, with 12 bases between. This clonotype originated in a man aged 25-45 years with HIV. The chain employs TRBV10-3 and TRBJ1-6, with no clear D. The material was unsorted PBMCs, obtained 1.5 years after starting antiretroviral therapy. The CDR3, as DNA: TGTGCCATCAGTGGAAGGAACACCGATTCACCCCTCCACTTT. It translates to CAISGRNTDSPLHF.